The present entry profiles one T cell receptor (beta chain) with its context. Antigen specificity is unknown. This entry belongs to a study of T cell responses to AZD1222 COVID-19 vaccine. Regarding the study as a whole: Recipients of AZD1222 seropositive at baseline numbered only five or six. Spike-specific TCRs gained breadth and depth after people received two AZD1222 doses. White British people made up most donors, females outnumbered males, and clonal diversity was possibly underestimated. Every sample of the repertoires postdated the peak T cell response.

The CDR3 is made up of 15 amino acids. Germline V gene sequence: CDR1 ENHRY, CDR2 SYGVKD. The V end was cut by 2 bases, the J end by 2 bases, with 13 bases between. Sequencing was performed with immunoSEQ multiplex PCR; in TCRdb, only in-frame clones are kept and a portion is missing. The profile shows roughly 180,000 clones, 91% of them singletons. The chain combines TRBV10-3 with TRBJ2-7; perhaps TRBD2 as D (6 bases). This receptor was identified in an adult who received the AZD1222 COVID-19 vaccine. The sequencing here drew on peripheral blood, taken 28 days after the second AZD1222 dose. The CDR3 reads CAISEGAGLAYEQYF. The CDR3 DNA follows: TGTGCCATCAGTGAGGGAGCGGGCCTTGCCTACGAGCAGTACTTC.